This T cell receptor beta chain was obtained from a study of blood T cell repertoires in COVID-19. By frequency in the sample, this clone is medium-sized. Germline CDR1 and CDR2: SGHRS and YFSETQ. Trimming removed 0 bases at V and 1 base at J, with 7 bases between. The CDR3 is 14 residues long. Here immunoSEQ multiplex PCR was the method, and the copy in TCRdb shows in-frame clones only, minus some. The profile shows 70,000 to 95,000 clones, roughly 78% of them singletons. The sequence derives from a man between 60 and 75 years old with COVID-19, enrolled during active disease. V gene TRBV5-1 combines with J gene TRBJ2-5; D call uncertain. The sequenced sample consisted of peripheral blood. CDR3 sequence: CASSLGSGQETQYF. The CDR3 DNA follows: TGCGCCAGCAGCTTGGGATCGGGCCAAGAGACCCAGTACTTC.